The rows below give T cell receptor beta chains drawn from one sample of a study of cytomegalovirus exposure and HLA in healthy donors. Profiling relied on immunoSEQ multiplex PCR, and the TCRdb table lists in-frame clones only, not all of them. The table shows under 150,000 clones, with about three quarters occurring only once. Source material: PBMCs. The receptors originated from a woman aged 35 to 49 in good health and CMV-seronegative. Both conserved end residues are part of each CDR3. The order of the fields is clone size, CDR3 length, J gene, V gene, D gene, CDR3 protein, CDR3 DNA. A D gene is named only where the DNA matches it firmly. Clone size appears in some rows only: once, few, many, or a class for an expanded clone.

>few|14|TRBJ2-5|TRBV5-1|TRBD1
CASSSGTGVETQYF
TGCGCCAGCAGCTCCGGGACAGGGGTAGAGACCCAGTACTTC
>-|18|TRBJ2-3|TRBV9|TRBD2
CASSPRGGGGGSTDTQYF
TGTGCCAGCAGCCCACGGGGGGGTGGCGGAGGAAGCACAGATACGCAGTATTTT
>-|14|TRBJ2-1|TRBV6-8|TRBD1
CASSCRTSPGGQFF
TGTGCCAGCAGTTGCAGGACATCTCCAGGGGGCCAGTTCTTC
>-|17|TRBJ2-1|TRBV4-1|-
CASSQDPWGRAYNEQFF
TGCGCCAGCAGCCAAGATCCTTGGGGCAGGGCTTACAATGAGCAGTTCTTC
>-|18|TRBJ1-2|TRBV10-3|-
CAISEPGRDQLSNYGYTF
TGTGCCATCAGTGAGCCCGGCAGGGATCAACTGAGCAACTATGGCTACACCTTC
>-|14|TRBJ2-5|TRBV7-2|-
CASSPRAGQETQYF
TGTGCCAGCAGCCCGCGCGCAGGCCAAGAGACCCAGTACTTC
>once|16|TRBJ1-3|TRBV28|-
CASSPTWGDSGNTIYF
TGTGCCAGCAGCCCTACGTGGGGGGACTCTGGAAACACCATATATTTT
>-|11|TRBJ1-2|TRBV29-1|-
CSAIERGGYTF
TGCAGCGCGATTGAAAGGGGTGGCTACACCTTC
>-|13|TRBJ2-3|TRBV10-1|-
CASGGTVRDTQYF
TGCGCCAGCGGCGGGACAGTTCGGGATACGCAGTATTTT
>once|14|TRBJ2-1|TRBV15|-
CATSGRGTYNEQFF
TGTGCCACCAGTGGCAGGGGAACCTACAATGAGCAGTTCTTC
>-|14|TRBJ2-1|TRBV7-6|-
CASSWSQDYNEQFF
TGTGCCAGCAGCTGGAGCCAAGACTACAATGAGCAGTTCTTC
>-|15|TRBJ2-1|TRBV27|TRBD2
CASSFGGSGRYEQFF
TGTGCCAGCAGTTTCGGAGGTAGCGGGAGATATGAGCAGTTCTTC
>-|17|TRBJ2-3|TRBV29-1|-
CSVPPGIGAPYTDTQYF
TGCAGCGTCCCCCCTGGGATAGGGGCGCCCTACACAGATACGCAGTATTTT
>-|16|TRBJ2-7|TRBV9|TRBD2
CASSPGGAGTTYEQYF
TGTGCCAGCAGTCCGGGGGGTGCGGGAACCACTTACGAGCAGTACTTC
>few|17|TRBJ2-5|TRBV11-2|TRBD2
CASSPNGLAGVGETQYF
TGTGCCAGCAGCCCGAACGGACTAGCGGGAGTTGGGGAGACCCAGTACTTC
>-|14|TRBJ1-2|TRBV7-2|-
CASSLASVSYGYTF
TGTGCCAGCAGCTTAGCCTCGGTTTCCTATGGCTACACCTTC
>-|15|TRBJ1-5|TRBV4-1|-
CASSQYQQVNQPQHF
TGCGCCAGCAGCCAATATCAACAGGTGAATCAGCCCCAGCATTTT
>-|14|TRBJ2-2|TRBV6-1|-
CASSEHMNTGELFF
TGTGCCAGCAGTGAACACATGAACACCGGGGAGCTGTTTTTT
>-|13|TRBJ1-1|TRBV10-3|-
CAVGQLENTEAFF
TGTGCCGTCGGACAGTTAGAGAACACTGAAGCTTTCTTT
>-|15|TRBJ2-3|TRBV6-5|-
CASSSNRRSTDTQYF
TGTGCCAGCAGTAGCAATCGGCGGAGCACAGATACGCAGTATTTT
>-|15|TRBJ2-1|TRBV19|-
CASSNGQSSYNEQFF
TGTGCCAGTAGTAACGGACAGTCTTCCTACAATGAGCAGTTCTTC
>-|15|TRBJ2-4|TRBV6-1|-
CASMGDTISKNIQYF
TGTGCCAGCATGGGGGACACCATCTCAAAAAACATTCAGTACTTC
>-|15|TRBJ2-1|TRBV6-4|-
CASSRGGGHYNEQFF
TGTGCCAGCAGTCGAGGGGGGGGGCATTACAATGAGCAGTTCTTC
>-|16|TRBJ1-1|TRBV5-6|-
CASSFQGSTRHTEAFF
TGTGCCAGCAGCTTCCAGGGTTCTACCCGCCACACTGAAGCTTTCTTT
>-|15|TRBJ2-1|TRBV9|TRBD1
CASSERTGSYNEQFF
TGTGCCAGCAGCGAGCGGACAGGCTCCTACAATGAGCAGTTCTTC
>-|14|TRBJ2-7|TRBV7-2|TRBD1
CASSTGTALYEQYF
TGTGCCAGCAGCACCGGGACAGCTCTCTACGAGCAGTACTTC